The 2 T cell receptor beta chains reported below all come from one sample, sequenced in a study of read filtering for tumor transcriptome and immune sequencing. The library was built from roughly 400 ng RNA with molecular barcoded adaptors for alpha/delta and beta/gamma chains. Each CDR3 protein is one row after TCRdb ran MiXCR on the reads. The table lists around 140,000 distinct CDR3 sequences, about 13% of them singletons. Sequenced: a population of CD138-negative cells sorted from bone marrow. The receptor set was obtained from a donor at least 40 years old with multiple myeloma.

This clonotype was detected ten times or more. The V and J genes are TRBV6-2 or TRBV6-3 and TRBJ1-1; no firm D call. The germline gives CDR1 MNHEY, CDR2 SVGEGT. This CDR3 contains 11 residues. Between the trimmed V and J ends, which lost 6 bases and 10 bases, there was a span of 12 bases. The CDR3 DNA is TGTGCCAGCAGCAACGGTTACGCAGCTTTCTTT. Translated: CASSNGYAAFF.

This clonotype was observed at least ten times. The V gene is TRBV7-9, the J gene TRBJ2-7; D unresolved. The CDR3 covers 13 residues. V was trimmed by 4 bases and J by 1 base, leaving 8 bases between them. CDR1 SEHNR and CDR2 FQNEAQ come from the germline V gene (reference sequence). This CDR3 reads CASSSRQSYEQYF. The CDR3 bases are TGTGCCAGCAGCTCTAGACAATCCTACGAGCAGTACTTC.